The TCR beta chain described here comes from a study of cytomegalovirus exposure and HLA in healthy donors. General study results and limits: According to the study, roughly 160 TCR beta chains were cytomegalovirus-associated. One later analysis, an examination of the 100 to 150 validation repertoires, found that first-cohort TCR clusters tended to co-occur in them. Rarity marked most TCR sequences, yet some public TCRs occurred in many donors.

Profiled with immunoSEQ multiplex PCR; TCRdb holds only in-frame clones, not every one. Here the sample spans about 360,000 clones, 80% to 90% being singletons. These donors were members of the 120-subject validation cohort, a group separate from the approximately 670-subject first cohort. Remarks on this clone: The antigen is undetermined.

Looked up from germline, CDR1 is MDHEN and CDR2 is SYDVKM. The trim removed 4 bases at V and 3 bases at J, leaving 3 bases unmatched. This CDR3 is built from 15 residues. This chain uses TRBV28 with TRBJ2-1, with TRBD2 matching over 10 bases. The sequence was obtained from a woman aged 18 to 35 in good health and CMV-seronegative. The sequencing input was PBMCs. The CDR3 bases are TGTGCCAGCAGTTCAGCGGGGGGGTTCTACAATGAGCAGTTCTTC. Its protein is CASSSAGGFYNEQFF.